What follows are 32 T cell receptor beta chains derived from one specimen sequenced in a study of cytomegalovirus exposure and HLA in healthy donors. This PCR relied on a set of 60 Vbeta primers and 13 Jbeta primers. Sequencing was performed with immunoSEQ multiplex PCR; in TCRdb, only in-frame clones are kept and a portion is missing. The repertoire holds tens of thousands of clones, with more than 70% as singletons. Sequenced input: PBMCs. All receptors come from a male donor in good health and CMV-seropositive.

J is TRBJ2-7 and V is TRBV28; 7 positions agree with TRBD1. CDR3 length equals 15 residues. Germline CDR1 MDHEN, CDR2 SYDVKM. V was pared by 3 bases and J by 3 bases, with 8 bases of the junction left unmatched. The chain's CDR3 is CASSFMDRSNYEQYF. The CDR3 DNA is TGTGCCAGCAGTTTTATGGACAGGTCAAACTACGAGCAGTACTTC.

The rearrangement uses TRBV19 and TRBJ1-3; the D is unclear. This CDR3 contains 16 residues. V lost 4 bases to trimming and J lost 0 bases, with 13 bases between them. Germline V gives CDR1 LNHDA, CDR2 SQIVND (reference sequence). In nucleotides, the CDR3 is TGTGCCAGTAGTAAGACACGGAACCTCTCTGGAAACACCATATATTTT. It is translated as CASSKTRNLSGNTIYF.

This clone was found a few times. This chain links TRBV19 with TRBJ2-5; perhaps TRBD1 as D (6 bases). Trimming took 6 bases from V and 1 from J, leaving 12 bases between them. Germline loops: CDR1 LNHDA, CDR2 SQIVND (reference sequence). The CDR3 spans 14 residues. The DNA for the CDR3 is TGTGCCAGTAGCGTCAGGGGACCCCAAGAGACCCAGTACTTC. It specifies CASSVRGPQETQYF.

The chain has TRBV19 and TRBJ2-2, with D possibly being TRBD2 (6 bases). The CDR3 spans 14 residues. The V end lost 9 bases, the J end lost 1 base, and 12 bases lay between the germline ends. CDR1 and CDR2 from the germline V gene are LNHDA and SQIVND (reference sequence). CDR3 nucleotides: TGTGCCAGCCCGGGACTGGGGAACACCGGGGAGCTGTTTTTT. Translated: CASPGLGNTGELFF.

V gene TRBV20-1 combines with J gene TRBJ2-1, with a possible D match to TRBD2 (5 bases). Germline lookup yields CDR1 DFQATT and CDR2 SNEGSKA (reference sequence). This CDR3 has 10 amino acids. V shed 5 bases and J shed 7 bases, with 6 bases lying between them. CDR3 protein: CSAWRNEQFF. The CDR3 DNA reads TGCAGTGCTTGGAGGAATGAGCAGTTCTTC.

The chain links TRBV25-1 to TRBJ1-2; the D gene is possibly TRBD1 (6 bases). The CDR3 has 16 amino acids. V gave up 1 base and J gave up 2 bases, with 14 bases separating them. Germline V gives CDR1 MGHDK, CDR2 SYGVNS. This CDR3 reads CASSEFEEGGNYGYTF. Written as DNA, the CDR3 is TGTGCCAGCAGTGAATTTGAGGAGGGGGGGAACTATGGCTACACCTTC.

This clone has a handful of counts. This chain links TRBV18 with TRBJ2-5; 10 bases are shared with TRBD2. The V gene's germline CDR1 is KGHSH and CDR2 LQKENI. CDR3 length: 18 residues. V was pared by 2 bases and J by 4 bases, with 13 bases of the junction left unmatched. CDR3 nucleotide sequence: TGTGCCAGCTCACCAGAAGCTCTAGCGGGAGTAGGTCGAGAGACCCAGTACTTC. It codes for CASSPEALAGVGRETQYF.

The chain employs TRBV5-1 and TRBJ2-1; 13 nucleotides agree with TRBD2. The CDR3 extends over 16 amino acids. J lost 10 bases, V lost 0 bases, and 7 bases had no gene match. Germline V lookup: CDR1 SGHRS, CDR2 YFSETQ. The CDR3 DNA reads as TGCGCCAGCAGCTTGGAAACTAGCGGGAGGGTATTCGAGCAGTTCTTC. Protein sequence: CASSLETSGRVFEQFF.

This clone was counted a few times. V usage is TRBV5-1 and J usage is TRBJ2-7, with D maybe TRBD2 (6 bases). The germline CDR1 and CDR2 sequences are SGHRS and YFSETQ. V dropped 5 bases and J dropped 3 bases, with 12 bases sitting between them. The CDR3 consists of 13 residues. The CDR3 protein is CASSPGVVYEQYF. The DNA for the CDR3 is TGCGCCAGCAGTCCGGGAGTCGTCTACGAGCAGTACTTC.

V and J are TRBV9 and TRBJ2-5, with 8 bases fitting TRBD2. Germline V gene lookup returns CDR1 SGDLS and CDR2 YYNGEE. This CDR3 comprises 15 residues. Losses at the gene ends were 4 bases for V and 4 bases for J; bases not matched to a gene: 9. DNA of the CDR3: TGTGCCAGCAGCCCTCGGGTAGCGGGACGAGAGACCCAGTACTTC. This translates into CASSPRVAGRETQYF. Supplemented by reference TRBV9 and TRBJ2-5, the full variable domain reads DSGVTQTPKHLITATGQRVTLRCSPRSGDLSVYWYQQSLDQGLQFLIQYYNGEERAKGNILERFSAQQFPDLHSELNLSSLELGDSALYFCASSPRVAGRETQYFGPGTRLLVL.

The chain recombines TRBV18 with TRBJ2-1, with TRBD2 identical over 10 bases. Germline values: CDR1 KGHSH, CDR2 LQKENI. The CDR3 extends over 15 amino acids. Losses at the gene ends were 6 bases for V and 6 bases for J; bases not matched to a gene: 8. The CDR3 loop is CASSPGLAGANEQFF. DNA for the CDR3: TGTGCCAGCTCCCCCGGCCTAGCGGGAGCCAATGAGCAGTTCTTC. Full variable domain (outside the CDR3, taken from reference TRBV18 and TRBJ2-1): NAGVMQNPRHLVRRRGQEARLRCSPMKGHSHVYWYRQLPEEGLKFMVYLQKENIIDESGMPKERFSAEFPKEGPSILRIQQVVRGDSAAYFCASSPGLAGANEQFFGPGTRLTVL.

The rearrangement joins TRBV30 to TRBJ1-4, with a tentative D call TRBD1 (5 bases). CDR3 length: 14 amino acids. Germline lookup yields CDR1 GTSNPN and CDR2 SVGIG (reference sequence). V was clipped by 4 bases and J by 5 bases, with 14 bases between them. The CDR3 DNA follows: TGTGCCTGGAATTTACCGGGACTAAATGAAAAACTGTTTTTT. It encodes CAWNLPGLNEKLFF.

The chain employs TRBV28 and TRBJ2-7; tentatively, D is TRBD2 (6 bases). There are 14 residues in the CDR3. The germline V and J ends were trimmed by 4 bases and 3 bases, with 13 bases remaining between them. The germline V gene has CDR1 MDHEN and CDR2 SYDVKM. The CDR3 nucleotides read TGTGCCAGCAGTTCCGCGGGGCAGTACTACGAGCAGTACTTC. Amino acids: CASSSAGQYYEQYF.

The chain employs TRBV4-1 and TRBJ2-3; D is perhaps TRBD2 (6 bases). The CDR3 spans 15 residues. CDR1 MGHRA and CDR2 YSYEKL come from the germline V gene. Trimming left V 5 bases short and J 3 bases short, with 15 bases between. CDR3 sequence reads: CASSGGSGGTDTQYF. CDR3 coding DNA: TGCGCCAGCAGCGGGGGTAGCGGAGGGACAGATACGCAGTATTTT.

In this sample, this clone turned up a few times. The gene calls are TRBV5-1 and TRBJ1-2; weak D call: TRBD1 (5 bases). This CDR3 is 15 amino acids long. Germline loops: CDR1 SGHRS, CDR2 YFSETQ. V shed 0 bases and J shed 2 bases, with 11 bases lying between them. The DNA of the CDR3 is TGCGCCAGCAGCTTGGAAAGGGGCAGGAACTATGGCTACACCTTC. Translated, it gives CASSLERGRNYGYTF.

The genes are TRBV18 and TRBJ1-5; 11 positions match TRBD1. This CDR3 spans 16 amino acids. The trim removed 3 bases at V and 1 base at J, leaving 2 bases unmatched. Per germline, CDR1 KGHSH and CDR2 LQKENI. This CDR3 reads CASSPWDRGSNQPQHF. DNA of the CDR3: TGTGCCAGCTCACCCTGGGACAGGGGGAGCAATCAGCCCCAGCATTTT.

The CDR3: CATKQEGRQETQYF. The CDR3 bases are TGTGCCACCAAGCAGGAGGGCCGCCAAGAGACCCAGTACTTC. This chain joins TRBV6-1 and TRBJ2-5; weak D call: TRBD2 (6 bases). CDR3 length: 14 residues. V lost 10 bases and J lost 1, with 16 bases in between. Germline assignment: CDR1 MNHNS and CDR2 SASEGT.

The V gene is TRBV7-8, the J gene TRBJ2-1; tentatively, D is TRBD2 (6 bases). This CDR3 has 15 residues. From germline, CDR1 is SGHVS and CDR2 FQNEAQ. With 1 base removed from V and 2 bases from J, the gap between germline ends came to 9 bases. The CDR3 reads CASSLDGSPYNEQFF. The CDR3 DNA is TGTGCCAGCAGCTTAGACGGGAGCCCCTACAATGAGCAGTTCTTC.

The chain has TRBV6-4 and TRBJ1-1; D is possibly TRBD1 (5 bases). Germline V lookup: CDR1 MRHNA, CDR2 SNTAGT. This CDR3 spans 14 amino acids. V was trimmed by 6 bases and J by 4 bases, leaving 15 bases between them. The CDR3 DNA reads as TGTGCCAGCAGCCCGGGAGGGGTGAGCACTGAAGCTTTCTTT. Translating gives CASSPGGVSTEAFF.

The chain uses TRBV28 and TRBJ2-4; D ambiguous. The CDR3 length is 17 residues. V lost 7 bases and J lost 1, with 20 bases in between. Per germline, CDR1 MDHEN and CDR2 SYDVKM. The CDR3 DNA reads TGTGCCAGCACGCGCGAAGAGGCTTCGAGGGCCAAAAACATTCAGTACTTC. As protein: CASTREEASRAKNIQYF.

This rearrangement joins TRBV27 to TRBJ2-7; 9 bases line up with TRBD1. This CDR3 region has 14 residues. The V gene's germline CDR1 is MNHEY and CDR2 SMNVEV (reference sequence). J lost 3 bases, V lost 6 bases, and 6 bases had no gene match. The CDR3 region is CASRRDRVDYEQYF. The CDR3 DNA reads TGTGCCAGCAGGAGGGACAGGGTGGACTACGAGCAGTACTTC.

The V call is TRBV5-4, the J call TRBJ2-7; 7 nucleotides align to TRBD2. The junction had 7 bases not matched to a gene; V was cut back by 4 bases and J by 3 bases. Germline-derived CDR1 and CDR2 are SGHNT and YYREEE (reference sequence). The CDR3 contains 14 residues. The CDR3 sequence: CASSRSASGYEQYF. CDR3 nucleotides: TGTGCCAGCAGCCGATCGGCTAGCGGCTACGAGCAGTACTTC.

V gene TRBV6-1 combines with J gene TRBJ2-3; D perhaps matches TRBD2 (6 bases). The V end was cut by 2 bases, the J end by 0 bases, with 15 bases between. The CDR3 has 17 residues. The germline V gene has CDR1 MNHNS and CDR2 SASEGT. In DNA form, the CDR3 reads TGTGCCAGCAGTGAACATCACGTGGCGGGGAGCACAGATACGCAGTATTTT. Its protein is CASSEHHVAGSTDTQYF.

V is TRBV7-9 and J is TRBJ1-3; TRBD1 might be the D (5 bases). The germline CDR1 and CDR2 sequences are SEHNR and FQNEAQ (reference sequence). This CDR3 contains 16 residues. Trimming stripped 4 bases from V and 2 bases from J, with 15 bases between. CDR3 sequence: CASSSDSPAAGNTIYF. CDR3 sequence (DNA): TGTGCCAGCAGCTCCGACAGCCCGGCGGCTGGAAACACCATATATTTT.

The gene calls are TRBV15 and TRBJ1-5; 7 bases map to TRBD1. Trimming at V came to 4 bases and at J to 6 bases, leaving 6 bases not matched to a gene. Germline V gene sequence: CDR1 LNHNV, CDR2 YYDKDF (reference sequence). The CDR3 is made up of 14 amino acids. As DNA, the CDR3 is TGTGCCACCAGCACAGACAGGGCGATTCAGCCCCAGCATTTT. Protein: CATSTDRAIQPQHF.

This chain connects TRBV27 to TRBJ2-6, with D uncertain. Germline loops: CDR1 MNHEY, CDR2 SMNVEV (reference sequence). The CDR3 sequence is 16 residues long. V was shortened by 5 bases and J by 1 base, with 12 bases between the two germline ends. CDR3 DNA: TGTGCCAGCAGTCCCGTCTTCAGGTCTGGGGCCAACGTCCTGACTTTC. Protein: CASSPVFRSGANVLTF.

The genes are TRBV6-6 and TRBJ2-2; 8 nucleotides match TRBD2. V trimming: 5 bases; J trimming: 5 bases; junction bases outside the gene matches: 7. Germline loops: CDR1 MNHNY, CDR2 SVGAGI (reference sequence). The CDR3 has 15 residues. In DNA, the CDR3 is TGTGCCAGCAGTCCTCTAGCGGGTGGAACCGGGGAGCTGTTTTTT. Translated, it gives CASSPLAGGTGELFF.

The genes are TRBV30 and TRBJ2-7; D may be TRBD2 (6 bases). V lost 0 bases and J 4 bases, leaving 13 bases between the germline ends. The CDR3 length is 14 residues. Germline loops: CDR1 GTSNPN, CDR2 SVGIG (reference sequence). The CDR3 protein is CAWSVVRAGYEQYF. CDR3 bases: TGTGCCTGGAGTGTAGTCAGGGCGGGGTACGAGCAGTACTTC.

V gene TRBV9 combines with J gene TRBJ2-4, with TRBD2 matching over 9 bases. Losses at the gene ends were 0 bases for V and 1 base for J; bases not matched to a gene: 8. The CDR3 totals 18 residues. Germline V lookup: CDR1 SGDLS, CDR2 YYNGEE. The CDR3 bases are TGTGCCAGCAGCGTAGGCGGGAGGGAATCTCTGGCCAAAAACATTCAGTACTTC. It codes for CASSVGGRESLAKNIQYF.

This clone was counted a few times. CDR3 residues: CASSPSVSGANVLTF. The CDR3 nucleotides are TGCGCCAGCAGCCCTTCAGTCTCTGGGGCCAACGTCCTGACTTTC. The chain employs TRBV5-1 and TRBJ2-6; the D is unclear. Germline V gives CDR1 SGHRS, CDR2 YFSETQ. V was pared by 4 bases and J by 0 bases, with 8 bases between. The CDR3 length is 15 residues.

CDR3 protein: CASSLDQGAGETQYF. For the CDR3, the DNA is TGCGCCAGCAGCTTGGACCAGGGGGCGGGGGAGACCCAGTACTTC. V is TRBV5-1 and J is TRBJ2-5, with 8 bases matching TRBD1. CDR3 length: 15 amino acids. V dropped 0 bases and J dropped 5; count of bases not matched to a gene: 6. CDR1 SGHRS and CDR2 YFSETQ come from the germline V gene.

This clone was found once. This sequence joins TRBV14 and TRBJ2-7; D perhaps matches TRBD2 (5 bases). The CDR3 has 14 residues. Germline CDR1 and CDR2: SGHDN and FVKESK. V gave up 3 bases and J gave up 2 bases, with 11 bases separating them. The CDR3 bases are TGTGCCAGCAGCCACGTCGGCGGGCCCTACGAGCAGTACTTC. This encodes CASSHVGGPYEQYF.